These T cell receptor beta chains were read from a single sample in a study of T cell responses to AZD1222 COVID-19 vaccine. The data were produced by immunoSEQ multiplex PCR, yet TCRdb's version contains in-frame clones alone and is incomplete. The sample holds 110,000 to 150,000 clones, approximately 92% seen once. The input for sequencing was peripheral blood, taken 28 days after the second AZD1222 dose. These receptors originate from an adult who received the AZD1222 COVID-19 vaccine. Each CDR3 is given with its conserved first and last residue. A D gene is named only where the DNA matches it firmly. The size entry is marked missing in some rows and otherwise reads once, few, many or a size class.

J	size	V	D	DNA	CDR3
TRBJ1-5	-	TRBV27	-	TGTGCCAGCAGTTTCGGGGGCCCTCAGCCCCAGCATTTT	CASSFGGPQPQHF
TRBJ2-1	once	TRBV27	TRBD2	TGTGCCAGCAGTTTCTCTAGCGGGAGTTACAATGAGCAGTTCTTC	CASSFSSGSYNEQFF
TRBJ1-3	-	TRBV9	-	TGTGCCAGCAGCGTTTTTGAGGTCTCTGGAAACACCATATATTTT	CASSVFEVSGNTIYF
TRBJ1-5	-	TRBV13	-	TGTGCCAGCAGTGACTCAGGACAGCCCCAGCATTTT	CASSDSGQPQHF
TRBJ2-3	-	TRBV11-3	TRBD2	TGTGCCAGCAGCCCCCGGTCTAGCGGGAGCCCAGATACGCAGTATTTT	CASSPRSSGSPDTQYF
TRBJ2-1	-	TRBV29-1	-	-	CSVATGTSGRFRFF
TRBJ1-2	-	TRBV7-9	-	TGTGCCAGCAGCCGAAGGGGAGAAGGTTATGGCTACACCTTC	CASSRRGEGYGYTF
TRBJ1-1	-	TRBV7-2	TRBD1	TGTGCCAGCAGCTTGTGGGCGACAGGGGGCGTCACTGAAGCTTTCTTT	CASSLWATGGVTEAFF
TRBJ2-1	-	TRBV27	TRBD1	TGTGCCAGCAGTTGGACAGGGGGTGGCGAGCAGTTCTTC	CASSWTGGGEQFF
TRBJ1-2	-	TRBV6-5	-	TGTGCCAGCAGTTACTCGAGTGTATTGAGATATGGCTACACCTTC	CASSYSSVLRYGYTF
TRBJ2-2	-	TRBV7-8	TRBD2	TGTGCCAGCAGCTTGCCGGGACTAGCGGGAGTCCGGGCCGGGGAGCTGTTTTTT	CASSLPGLAGVRAGELFF
TRBJ2-1	-	TRBV11-3	-	TGTGCCAGCAGCTTAGTTTCCGGCAGTGAGCAGTTCTTC	CASSLVSGSEQFF
TRBJ2-1	-	TRBV15	-	TGTGCCACCAGCAGAGATAGGGGATCAGGGGAGCAGTTCTTC	CATSRDRGSGEQFF
TRBJ1-1	-	TRBV5-1	TRBD1	TGCGCCAGCAGCTCCCGGGACAGGGGGTTATCTGAAGCTTTCTTT	CASSSRDRGLSEAFF
TRBJ2-7	once	TRBV6-5	-	TGTGCCAGCAGTTACTCGATAGGAACAGGGCAATACGAGCAGTACTTC	CASSYSIGTGQYEQYF
TRBJ2-5	-	TRBV5-8	TRBD2	TGTGCCAGCACACGGGAGGGGTTGACAGGAGAGACCCAGTACTTC	CASTREGLTGETQYF
TRBJ1-2	-	TRBV4-1	TRBD1	TGCGCCAGCAGCCAAGTTGCTAGTACAGGGGGAAACTATGGCTACACCTTC	CASSQVASTGGNYGYTF
TRBJ1-1	-	TRBV6-5	-	TGTGCCAGCAGTCTATCGGCCGTACCTACTGAAGCTTTCTTT	CASSLSAVPTEAFF
TRBJ2-2	-	TRBV9	-	TGTGCCAGCAGCCTCCAGACCGGGGAGCTGTTTTTT	CASSLQTGELFF
TRBJ2-2	-	TRBV7-2	-	TGTGCCAGCAGCTTAGACACCGCAGGGGAGCTGTTTTTT	CASSLDTAGELFF
TRBJ2-1	-	TRBV5-1	-	TGCGCCAGCAGCTTGGATAACTACAATGAGCAGTTCTTC	CASSLDNYNEQFF
TRBJ2-7	few	TRBV6-6	-	TGTGCCAGCAGTTACGGCAGCCCCTCCTACGAGCAGTACTTC	CASSYGSPSYEQYF
TRBJ1-1	few	TRBV6-1	-	TGTGCCAGCAGTGAAGCGGGCAGGTTTCGGGCTGAAGCTTTCTTT	CASSEAGRFRAEAFF
TRBJ2-7	-	TRBV28	TRBD2	TGTGCCAGCAGGGAAGCGGGAGGGCTCTCCTACGAGCAGTACTTC	CASREAGGLSYEQYF
TRBJ1-4	-	TRBV28	-	TGTGCCAGCAGTCCGCCTAATGAAAAACTGTTTTTT	CASSPPNEKLFF
TRBJ1-5	-	TRBV24-1	-	TGTGCCACCAGTGATTTTAAGGGGTCTCAGCATTTT	CATSDFKGSQHF
TRBJ2-1	-	TRBV5-1	-	TGCGCCAGCACAGCAGCACCGAGCTCCTACAATGAGCAGTTCTTC	CASTAAPSSYNEQFF
TRBJ2-1	-	TRBV19	-	TGTGCCAGTAGTATTGGGAGCTCGGTTTGGAATGAGCAGTTCTTC	CASSIGSSVWNEQFF
TRBJ2-1	-	TRBV6-5	-	TGTGCCAGCAGTTCCCGTGGTAACAATGAGCAGTTCTTC	CASSSRGNNEQFF
TRBJ1-5	-	TRBV19	-	TGTGCCAGTAGTATACCTCGTAGGCTGGGCAATCAGCCCCAGCATTTT	CASSIPRRLGNQPQHF
TRBJ1-2	-	TRBV15	-	TGTGCCACCAGCAGAGTCAACCTCGGGGAGGGCTATGGCTACACCTTC	CATSRVNLGEGYGYTF
TRBJ1-1	-	TRBV6-5	-	TGTGCCAGCAGTTACTCGAGGCCGACAGGTGAAGCTTTCTTT	CASSYSRPTGEAFF